This T cell receptor beta chain was retrieved from a study of T cell repertoires in cytomegalovirus infection. This CDR3 region has 20 residues. Looked up from germline, CDR1 is SGHAT and CDR2 is FQNNGV. The germline V and J ends were trimmed by 6 bases and 3 bases, with 31 bases remaining between them. One entry per CDR3 protein results from TCRdb running MiXCR on the reads. The sample records 800,000 to 950,000 distinct CDR3 sequences, 32% being singletons. A word on this clonotype: Its antigen remains unknown.

This material consisted of cultured CD8+ T cells from PBMCs, taken from culture after CMV antigen stimulation. The genes are TRBV11-2 and TRBJ2-3; perhaps TRBD2 as D (7 bases). The sequence came from a human donor in good health (CMV status not recorded). Some clones in this sample may be carry-over from other donors' samples. CDR3 nucleotide sequence: TGTGCCAGCAGTCCTACATCGGACAGAGGACTAGTGGGGGTGACAGATACGCAGTATTTT. Translation gives CASSPTSDRGLVGVTDTQYF.